These 8 T cell receptor beta chains originate from one sample sequenced in a study of CD8 T cells in ankylosing spondylitis. No cognate antigen is known for these TCRs. Points from the study as a whole: Ankylosing spondylitis blood seemed to carry a telltale TCR beta motif made of roughly eight highly homologous variants.

TCRdb independently ran MiXCR on the 5' RACE reads; one entry per CDR3 protein. In the table there are about 840,000 distinct CDR3 sequences, 12% of which are singletons. The specimen was blood, either unsorted or a sorted T cell fraction (not recorded which). The receptor source for this set is a male donor with ankylosing spondylitis.

This clonotype came up many times. This sequence joins TRBV29-1 and TRBJ1-2; 12 nucleotides match TRBD1. The CDR3 spans 15 residues. Germline V CDR1 and CDR2: SQVTM, ANQGSEA. V lost 0 bases to trimming and J lost 7 bases; unmatched junction nucleotides: 6. The CDR3 is CSVEDPGQGARGYTF. CDR3 nucleotide sequence: TGCAGCGTTGAAGATCCGGGACAGGGGGCCCGTGGCTACACCTTC.

This clonotype was seen a handful of times. The chain couples TRBV20-1 to TRBJ2-3; 12 bases agree with TRBD2. The V segment lost 2 bases and the J segment 2 bases; nucleotides outside the gene matches: 5. Germline loops: CDR1 DFQATT, CDR2 SNEGSKA (reference sequence). CDR3 length equals 16 residues. CDR3 sequence: CSARSRTSGATDTQYF. The DNA for the CDR3 is TGCAGTGCTAGATCCCGGACTAGCGGGGCCACAGATACGCAGTATTTT.

In its sample, this clonotype was seen a few times. The V and J genes are TRBV5-1 and TRBJ2-2; the D is unclear. Trimming took 4 bases from V and 3 from J, leaving 10 bases between them. CDR1 and CDR2 from the germline V gene are SGHRS and YFSETQ. The CDR3 has 14 residues. DNA for the CDR3: TGCGCCAGCAGCCGGAAGCAGGACACCGGGGAGCTGTTTTTT. It codes for CASSRKQDTGELFF.

This rearrangement joins TRBV5-6 to TRBJ1-3, with D hard to call. Germline V gene sequence: CDR1 SGHDT, CDR2 YYEEEE. CDR3 length: 16 residues. The ends were cut back, 4 bases at V and 0 bases at J, with 14 bases in the middle. The CDR3 bases are TGTGCCAGCAGCCTGCAGGACTATTACTCTGGAAACACCATATATTTT. It codes for CASSLQDYYSGNTIYF.

This clonotype was counted a few times. The chain employs TRBV4-1 and TRBJ2-1; D unclear. Germline V gene sequence: CDR1 MGHRA, CDR2 YSYEKL. Deletions cut 1 base from V and 6 bases from J, with 10 bases between. The CDR3 is 14 residues long. This CDR3 reads CASSQVLGRNEQFF. In DNA, the CDR3 is TGCGCCAGCAGCCAAGTCCTAGGGCGCAATGAGCAGTTCTTC.

This clonotype turned up a few times. V gene TRBV7-2 combines with J gene TRBJ2-7; possible D gene TRBD2, 5 bases. V shed 5 bases and J shed 6 bases, with 17 bases lying between them. The CDR3 length is 14 residues. CDR1 and CDR2 (germline): SGHTA, FQGNSA. CDR3 protein: CASSHAGTNGEQYF. The CDR3 DNA reads TGTGCCAGCAGCCACGCGGGTACCAATGGCGAGCAGTACTTC.

This chain uses TRBV7-2 with TRBJ1-1; TRBD1 matches at 9 bases. V lost 5 bases to trimming and J lost 2 bases; unmatched junction nucleotides: 6. The length of the CDR3 is 15 residues. CDR1 and CDR2 from the germline V gene are SGHTA and FQGNSA. The CDR3 DNA is TGTGCCAGCAGCCCATGGGGACAGGGCAACACTGAAGCTTTCTTT. Translated: CASSPWGQGNTEAFF.

The chain employs TRBV12-3 or TRBV12-4 and TRBJ1-1; D is uncertain. This CDR3 has 15 residues. V was trimmed by 6 bases and J by 2 bases, leaving 16 bases between them. The CDR3 loop reads CASRSDEAYNTEAFF. Written as DNA, the CDR3 is TGTGCCAGCAGAAGCGACGAGGCTTATAACACTGAAGCTTTCTTT.